The 13 T cell receptor beta chains presented below share a single source sample, sequenced in a study of blood T cell repertoires in COVID-19. The data were produced by immunoSEQ multiplex PCR, yet TCRdb's version contains in-frame clones alone and is incomplete. The sample has about 160,000 clones; approximately 87% are singletons. Material: PBMCs or T cells enriched from blood (not recorded which). The receptors come from a woman between 50 and 59 years old who had recovered from COVID-19.

The chain joins TRBV4-3 to TRBJ2-1; D gene ambiguous. Germline-derived CDR1 and CDR2 are LGHNA and YSLEER. The CDR3 extends over 13 amino acids. Trimming left V 3 bases short and J 2 bases short, with 5 bases between. CDR3 in DNA: TGCGCCAGCAGCCAGAGTCCCTACAATGAGCAGTTCTTC. Translating gives CASSQSPYNEQFF.

The chain couples TRBV9 to TRBJ2-3, with 9 bases aligning to TRBD1. The V gene end was trimmed by 4 bases and the J gene end by 3 bases; junction bases not matched to a gene: 9. The V gene's germline CDR1 is SGDLS and CDR2 YYNGEE. The CDR3 is made up of 16 amino acids. The CDR3 coding sequence is TGTGCCAGCAGCCCCCGACCGGGACAGGGAACAGATACGCAGTATTTT. It is translated as CASSPRPGQGTDTQYF.

The V gene is TRBV9, the J gene TRBJ1-2, with D possibly being TRBD1 (5 bases). CDR3 length: 15 residues. The V gene's germline CDR1 is SGDLS and CDR2 YYNGEE. The V and J ends lost 3 bases and 5 bases respectively, with 17 bases between them. Written as DNA, the CDR3 is TGTGCCAGCAGCGATCAGCGGGGACTCGGGTATGGCTACACCTTC. This translates into CASSDQRGLGYGYTF.

The V and J genes are TRBV29-1 and TRBJ2-3, with TRBD1 matching 7 bases. The CDR3 runs to 13 residues. The germline V gene has CDR1 SQVTM and CDR2 ANQGSEA. J gave up 4 bases and V 6 bases, and 7 bases lay outside the gene matches. The CDR3 region has the DNA TGCAGCGTGGCTCCAGGGGGAGCAGATACGCAGTATTTT. Protein: CSVAPGGADTQYF.

The chain uses TRBV27 and TRBJ2-2, with 7 bases fitting TRBD2. V lost 4 bases to trimming and J lost 5 bases; unmatched junction nucleotides: 10. Germline-derived CDR1 and CDR2 are MNHEY and SMNVEV (reference sequence). The CDR3 covers 16 residues. Here the CDR3 DNA reads TGTGCCAGCAGTTCGCTAGCGGCCCTGGGGACCGGGGAGCTGTTTTTT. Encoded protein: CASSSLAALGTGELFF.

The rearrangement links TRBV25-1 to TRBJ1-2; maybe TRBD1 (6 bases). The ends were cut back, 5 bases at V and 4 bases at J, with 26 bases in the middle. The germline CDR1 and CDR2 sequences are MGHDK and SYGVNS. This CDR3 spans 18 amino acids. In DNA, the CDR3 is TGTGCCAGCAGTTCAATTAAGCCCGAACAGGGCTACGGCTATGGCTACACCTTC. This gives the protein CASSSIKPEQGYGYGYTF.

This clone was seen a few times. The J gene is TRBJ2-3, the V gene TRBV7-8, with 10 nucleotides matching TRBD2. CDR1 and CDR2 from the germline V gene are SGHVS and FQNEAQ. The trim removed 0 bases at V and 1 base at J, leaving 7 bases unmatched. CDR3 size: 18 residues. CDR3 sequence: CASSLASSGGPRTDTQYF. The CDR3 DNA follows: TGTGCCAGCAGCTTAGCGTCTAGCGGGGGCCCCCGCACAGATACGCAGTATTTT.

This CDR3 is CASSPGDNQPQHF. DNA of the CDR3: TGTGCCAGCTCACCAGGAGACAATCAGCCCCAGCATTTT. The chain combines TRBV18 with TRBJ1-5; D is ambiguous. CDR1 is KGHSH, CDR2 LQKENI, per germline. CDR3 length: 13 residues. Trimming removed 2 bases from V and 3 bases from J, with 5 bases in between.

The count of this clone is one. The chain combines TRBV7-8 with TRBJ2-7; D is unresolved. This CDR3 contains 13 residues. Between the trimmed V and J ends, which lost 1 base and 2 bases, there was a span of 6 bases. Germline loops: CDR1 SGHVS, CDR2 FQNEAQ. The CDR3 loop reads CASSLGYTYEQYV. In nucleotides, the CDR3 is TGTGCCAGCAGCTTAGGGTACACCTACGAGCAGTACGTC.

The V gene is TRBV30, the J gene TRBJ1-2; D is ambiguous. CDR3 size: 11 residues. The V and J ends lost 3 bases and 8 bases respectively, with 10 bases between them. Germline values: CDR1 GTSNPN, CDR2 SVGIG (reference sequence). DNA of the CDR3: TGTGCCTGGAGCCTAGGTGGGGGCTACACCTTC. It translates to CAWSLGGGYTF.

In nucleotides, the CDR3 is TGTGCCAGCAGTTTATTACAGGGGGGAGGCTACACCTTC. It yields the protein CASSLLQGGGYTF. This chain connects TRBV27 to TRBJ1-2; 8 bases agree with TRBD1. Germline values: CDR1 MNHEY, CDR2 SMNVEV (reference sequence). The CDR3 extends over 13 amino acids. J lost 8 bases, V lost 1 base, and 3 bases had no gene match.

V usage is TRBV29-1 and J usage is TRBJ1-1; D unresolved. The CDR3 sequence is 12 residues long. CDR1 SQVTM and CDR2 ANQGSEA come from the germline V gene. V dropped 7 bases and J dropped 11 bases, with 20 bases sitting between them. CDR3 sequence (DNA): TGCAGCGCCTCCCGGGAGACCGTTGGGGCTTTCTTT. The encoded protein is CSASRETVGAFF.

The chain is built from TRBV12-5 and TRBJ2-2, with D tentatively TRBD1 (6 bases). The ends were cut back, 0 bases at V and 6 bases at J, with 17 bases in the middle. The CDR3 is made up of 17 amino acids. In germline, CDR1 is LGHNT, CDR2 FRNRAP. The CDR3 region is CASGLVLGRGGPGELFF. CDR3 bases: TGTGCTAGTGGTTTGGTACTAGGCAGGGGTGGCCCCGGGGAGCTGTTTTTT.